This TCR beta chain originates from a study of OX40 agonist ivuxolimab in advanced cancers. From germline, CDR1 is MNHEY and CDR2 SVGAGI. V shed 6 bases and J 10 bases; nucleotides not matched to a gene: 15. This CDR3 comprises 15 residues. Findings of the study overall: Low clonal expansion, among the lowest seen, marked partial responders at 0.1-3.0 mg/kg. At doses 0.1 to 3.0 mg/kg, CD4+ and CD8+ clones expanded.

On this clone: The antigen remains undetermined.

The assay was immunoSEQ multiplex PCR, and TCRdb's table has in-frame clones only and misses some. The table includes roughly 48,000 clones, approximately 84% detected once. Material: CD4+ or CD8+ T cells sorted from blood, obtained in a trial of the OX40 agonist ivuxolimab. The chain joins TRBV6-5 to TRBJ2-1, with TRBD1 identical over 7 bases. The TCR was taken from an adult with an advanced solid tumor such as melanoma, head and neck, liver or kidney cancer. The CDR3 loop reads CASRSPGQRPREQFF. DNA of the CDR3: TGTGCCAGCAGATCACCGGGACAGAGGCCCCGCGAGCAGTTCTTC.